This entry lists 26 T cell receptor beta chains sequenced from one sample in a study of cytomegalovirus exposure and HLA in healthy donors. In the PCR, 60 Vbeta and 13 Jbeta primers were used. Method: immunoSEQ multiplex PCR; TCRdb's copy keeps in-frame clones and lacks some. The data show some 130,000 clones, with about 69% seen just once and about 3% held by the top ten. The sequencing input was PBMCs. Every receptor here comes from a man younger than 40 in good health and CMV-seronegative.

The chain has TRBV11-2 and TRBJ2-7; 9 bases are a match to TRBD2. The closer fit of TRBJ2-5 to the DNA end suggests the J call may be wrong. This CDR3 contains 17 residues. Germline V lookup: CDR1 SGHAT, CDR2 FQNNGV. CDR3 in DNA: TGTGCCAGCAGCTTAGGCTCTAGCGGGGCCAACGGAGAGACCCAGTACTTC. Residues: CASSLGSSGANGETQYF.

J is TRBJ2-7 and V is TRBV7-2, with TRBD2 matching 8 bases. Unmatched junction bases numbered 15, after V lost 4 bases and J lost 1 base. This CDR3 region has 18 residues. The V gene's germline CDR1 is SGHTA and CDR2 FQGNSA. CDR3 protein: CASSSRGAGAADSYEQYF. The DNA of the CDR3 is TGTGCCAGCAGCTCACGTGGAGCGGGGGCAGCGGATTCCTACGAGCAGTACTTC.

This chain uses TRBV21-1 with TRBJ2-7; the D segment call TRBD1 is taken from the table without a DNA check. TRBV21-1 is shown as a pseudogene. The CDR3 is made up of 16 amino acids. The CDR3 loop is CASSKRTGKGSYEQYF. CDR3 sequence (DNA): TGTGCCAGCAGCAAAAGGACAGGGAAGGGCTCCTACGAGCAGTACTTC.

This clone has just a few counts. The V and J genes are TRBV28 and TRBJ1-2; 12 nucleotides match TRBD1. J lost 2 bases, V lost 6 bases, and 4 bases had no gene match. The germline V gene encodes CDR1 MDHEN and CDR2 SYDVKM. The CDR3 is made up of 15 amino acids. The CDR3 loop reads CASRGQGATNYGYTF. CDR3 nucleotides: TGTGCCAGCAGGGGACAGGGGGCCACCAACTATGGCTACACCTTC.

There are a few counts of this clone. The chain employs TRBV27 and TRBJ2-7; TRBD1 might be the D (5 bases). Trimming took off 3 bases at V and 2 bases at J, with 8 bases between the two ends. The germline gives CDR1 MNHEY, CDR2 SMNVEV (reference sequence). The CDR3 length is 13 residues. This CDR3 is CASSFQGPYEQYF. In nucleotides, the CDR3 is TGTGCCAGCAGTTTTCAGGGCCCCTACGAGCAGTACTTC.

This clone was picked up a small number of times. This rearrangement joins TRBV6-1 to TRBJ1-4; no clear D gene. Looked up from germline, CDR1 is MNHNS and CDR2 is SASEGT. There are 15 residues in the CDR3. Trimming shortened V by 7 bases and J by 10 bases, and 22 bases separated the two germline ends. CDR3 sequence reads: CASTIIGFSEGKLFF. In DNA, the CDR3 is TGTGCCAGCACTATCATCGGATTCTCAGAGGGAAAACTGTTTTTT.

The J gene is TRBJ1-2, the V gene TRBV29-1, with D tentatively TRBD1 (5 bases). The CDR3 extends over 12 amino acids. Germline V gives CDR1 SQVTM, CDR2 ANQGSEA. V was clipped by 7 bases and J by 4 bases, with 13 bases between them. The CDR3 loop reads CSAGGKGYGYTF. The CDR3 DNA is TGCAGCGCGGGGGGTAAAGGCTATGGCTACACCTTC. The whole variable domain, remainder taken from reference TRBV29-1 and TRBJ1-2, is SAVISQKPSRDICQRGTSLTIQCQVDSQVTMMFWYRQQPGQSLTLIATANQGSEATYESGFVIDKFPISRPNLTFSTLTVSNMSPEDSSIYLCSAGGKGYGYTFGSGTRLTVV.

This clone was seen only a few times. The V and J genes are TRBV7-9 and TRBJ1-5; D gene ambiguous. Trimming took off 0 bases at V and 7 bases at J, with 7 bases between the two ends. CDR3 length equals 13 residues. Germline loops: CDR1 SEHNR, CDR2 FQNEAQ (reference sequence). The CDR3 reads CASSLAFVQPQHF. As DNA, the CDR3 is TGTGCCAGCAGCTTAGCCTTTGTCCAGCCCCAGCATTTT.

This rearrangement joins TRBV7-2 to TRBJ2-7; D call uncertain. Germline V gives CDR1 SGHTA, CDR2 FQGNSA. V shed 8 bases and J shed 2 bases, with 10 bases lying between them. The CDR3 extends over 12 amino acids. CDR3 nucleotide sequence: TGTGCCAGCGGAGACTCTCCCTACGAGCAGTACTTC. Protein sequence: CASGDSPYEQYF.

The chain couples TRBV15 to TRBJ2-3, with 11 bases matching TRBD2. The V and J ends lost 2 bases and 6 bases, in that order; junction bases with no gene match: 13. CDR1 is LNHNV and CDR2 is YYDKDF in the germline V gene (reference sequence). The CDR3 totals 18 residues. The CDR3 reads CATSRPRSGRASVDTQYF. In DNA form, the CDR3 reads TGTGCCACCAGCAGACCTCGTAGCGGGAGGGCCTCGGTGGATACGCAGTATTTT.

The chain has TRBV6-5 and TRBJ1-2, with D possibly TRBD1 on 6 matching bases. The germline V gene has CDR1 MNHEY and CDR2 SVGAGI. Trimming stripped 9 bases from V and 6 bases from J, with 14 bases between. The length of the CDR3 is 12 residues. In nucleotides, the CDR3 is TGTGCCAGTAAAGGGGGTGGAGATGGCTACACCTTC. Its protein is CASKGGGDGYTF.

The count of this clone is one. The gene calls are TRBV9 and TRBJ2-5; 7 bases agree with TRBD2. The J call is in doubt because the DNA end fits TRBJ2-7 better. CDR1 is SGDLS and CDR2 is YYNGEE in the germline V gene. The CDR3 contains 15 residues. The CDR3 here is CASSVAGGFPYEQYF. The CDR3, as DNA: TGTGCCAGCAGCGTAGCCGGGGGGTTCCCCTACGAGCAGTACTTC.

The chain has TRBV9 and TRBJ2-1; TRBD2 matches at 13 bases. CDR3 length equals 17 residues. CDR1 and CDR2 (germline): SGDLS, YYNGEE. The V segment lost 0 bases and the J segment 2 bases; nucleotides outside the gene matches: 2. CDR3 in DNA: TGTGCCAGCAGCGTAGGACTAGCGGGGGGACCCTACAATGAGCAGTTCTTC. Protein product: CASSVGLAGGPYNEQFF.

In this sample, this clone turned up a few times. This rearrangement joins TRBV4-1 to TRBJ2-1; TRBD2 aligns across 11 bases. J was trimmed by 7 bases and V by 1 base; bases with no gene match: 9. The germline V gene has CDR1 MGHRA and CDR2 YSYEKL. This CDR3 comprises 17 residues. This chain's CDR3 is CASSQGLAGGGKNEQFF. CDR3 in DNA: TGCGCCAGCAGCCAAGGCCTAGCGGGAGGAGGGAAGAATGAGCAGTTCTTC.

Only one count was recorded for this clone. The rearrangement joins TRBV9 to TRBJ1-2; tentatively, D is TRBD1 (6 bases). This CDR3 contains 14 residues. V was pared by 4 bases and J by 3 bases, with 13 bases between. The germline gives CDR1 SGDLS, CDR2 YYNGEE. The CDR3 reads CASSNRDNYYGYTF. The CDR3 nucleotides are TGTGCCAGCAGCAACCGGGACAACTACTATGGCTACACCTTC.

The J gene is TRBJ1-6, the V gene TRBV5-1, with 9 bases identical to TRBD1. The J segment lost 9 bases and the V segment lost 6 bases, leaving 4 bases of the junction unmatched. This CDR3 has 13 residues. Looked up from germline, CDR1 is SGHRS and CDR2 is YFSETQ. The CDR3 is CASTGQGSSPLHF. In nucleotides, the CDR3 is TGCGCCAGCACCGGACAGGGGTCTTCACCCCTCCACTTT.

The chain employs TRBV9 and TRBJ2-1; the D gene is possibly TRBD2 (6 bases). Between the trimmed V and J ends, which lost 2 bases and 1 base, there was a span of 7 bases. The CDR3 covers 14 residues. Looked up from germline, CDR1 is SGDLS and CDR2 is YYNGEE. CDR3 residues: CASSVSGSYNEQFF. The CDR3 nucleotides are TGTGCCAGCAGCGTTAGCGGATCCTACAATGAGCAGTTCTTC.

The V and J genes are TRBV2 and TRBJ2-6; weak D call: TRBD2 (5 bases). V was clipped by 6 bases and J by 1 base, with 10 bases between them. This CDR3 comprises 15 residues. CDR1 is SNHLY and CDR2 is FYNNEI in the germline V gene. CDR3 nucleotide sequence: TGTGCCAGCAGCGGGGTCGCGTCTGGGGCCAACGTCCTGACTTTC. Translation gives CASSGVASGANVLTF.

V gene TRBV28 combines with J gene TRBJ2-6, with TRBD1 matching over 9 bases. This CDR3 has 15 residues. J lost 3 bases, V lost 5 bases, and 2 bases had no gene match. Germline-derived CDR1 and CDR2 are MDHEN and SYDVKM. This CDR3 is CASSGTGHGANVLTF. CDR3 DNA sequence: TGTGCCAGCAGTGGGACAGGGCATGGGGCCAACGTCCTGACTTTC.

The rearrangement joins TRBV6-5 to TRBJ2-7; D unresolved. There are 15 residues in the CDR3. The germline gives CDR1 MNHEY, CDR2 SVGAGI. The ends were cut back, 2 bases at V and 6 bases at J, with 17 bases in the middle. The CDR3 DNA is TGTGCCAGCAGTTACCAATCTGTGCAGGTTGGCGAGCAGTACTTC. Encoded protein: CASSYQSVQVGEQYF.

The rearrangement uses TRBV28 and TRBJ2-7; 8 nucleotides agree with TRBD1. The CDR3 totals 14 residues. Germline trimming cut 6 bases from V and 0 bases from J; bases unmatched to any gene: 4. Looked up from germline, CDR1 is MDHEN and CDR2 is SYDVKM. The CDR3 here is CASSPGGLSYEQYF. CDR3 nucleotides: TGTGCCAGCAGCCCAGGGGGCCTCTCCTACGAGCAGTACTTC.

The count of this clone is one. The chain employs TRBV18 and TRBJ2-7, with TRBD2 matching over 10 bases. The germline V gene has CDR1 KGHSH and CDR2 LQKENI. Trimming at V came to 4 bases and at J to 4 bases, leaving 4 bases not matched to a gene. This CDR3 is built from 14 residues. The CDR3 bases are TGTGCCAGCTCACGCGGGACTAGCGAGTACGAGCAGTACTTC. It encodes CASSRGTSEYEQYF.

This chain's CDR3 is CASPEDSTDTQYF. In nucleotides, the CDR3 is TGTGCCAGCCCCGAGGATAGCACAGATACGCAGTATTTT. This sequence joins TRBV6-1 and TRBJ2-3; D is uncertain. The CDR3 loop spans 13 amino acids. The germline V gene encodes CDR1 MNHNS and CDR2 SASEGT. Trimming stripped 8 bases from V and 0 bases from J, with 9 bases between.

The rearrangement joins TRBV7-3 to TRBJ2-7, with a tentative D call TRBD2 (5 bases). CDR3 length: 15 amino acids. In germline, CDR1 is SGHTA, CDR2 FQGTGA. V gave up 4 bases and J gave up 3 bases, with 16 bases separating them. The CDR3 is CASSSERTGDYEQYF. CDR3 DNA sequence: TGTGCCAGCAGCTCAGAGCGGACTGGAGACTACGAGCAGTACTTC.

The genes are TRBV6-5 and TRBJ1-2; 7 bases map to TRBD1. Trimming at V came to 2 bases and at J to 8 bases, leaving 5 bases not matched to a gene. This CDR3 is built from 13 residues. Germline CDR1 is MNHEY and CDR2 is SVGAGI. The CDR3 spells CASSYDRAHGYTF. The CDR3 nucleotides read TGTGCCAGCAGTTACGACAGGGCTCACGGCTACACCTTC.

The chain is built from TRBV7-9 and TRBJ2-6; TRBD2 agrees at 12 bases. This CDR3 has 18 residues. The V and J ends lost 5 bases and 4 bases, in that order; junction bases with no gene match: 9. The V gene's germline CDR1 is SEHNR and CDR2 FQNEAQ (reference sequence). CDR3 in DNA: TGTGCCAGCAGCGATAGACTAGCGGGAGAGTCGGGGGCCAACGTCCTGACTTTC. Amino acids: CASSDRLAGESGANVLTF.